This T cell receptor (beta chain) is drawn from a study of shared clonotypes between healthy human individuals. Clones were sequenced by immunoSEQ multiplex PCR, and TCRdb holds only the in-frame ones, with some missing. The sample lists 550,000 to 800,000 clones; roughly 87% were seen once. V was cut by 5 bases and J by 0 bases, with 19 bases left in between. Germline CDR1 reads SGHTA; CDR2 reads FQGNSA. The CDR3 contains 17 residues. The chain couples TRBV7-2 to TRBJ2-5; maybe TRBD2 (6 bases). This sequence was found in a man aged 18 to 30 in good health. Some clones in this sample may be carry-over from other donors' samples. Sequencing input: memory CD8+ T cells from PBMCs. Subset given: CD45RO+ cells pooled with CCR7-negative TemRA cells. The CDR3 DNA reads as TGTGCCAGCAGCCCCCTATTCGGGGACTTGTACCAAGAGACCCAGTACTTC. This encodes CASSPLFGDLYQETQYF.